This record concerns one T cell receptor (beta chain) sequence. Its antigen is not identified. The data were taken from a study of PD-L1 blockade in urothelial cancer. In the study overall: Patients commenced intravenous atezolizumab, 1,200 mg every 3 weeks, in the mid-2010s.

Each patient gave between 1 and 8 samples, pretreatment and on-treatment. Study-wide points: Larger 3-week expansion of tumor-associated blood clones was seen in durable-benefit patients.

In germline, CDR1 is MDHEN, CDR2 SYDVKM. The V gene end was trimmed by 3 bases and the J gene end by 8 bases; junction bases not matched to a gene: 9. The CDR3 is made up of 16 amino acids. TCRdb's copy holds only in-frame clones and misses some; the assay was immunoSEQ multiplex PCR. The sample includes around 100,000 clones, roughly nine tenths seen only once; the top ten take under 0.95%. V usage is TRBV28 and J usage is TRBJ1-4; 10 nucleotides align to TRBD1. The specimen was PBMCs, collected around atezolizumab (anti-PD-L1) treatment. This clonotype originated in a woman older than 75 with urothelial cancer. DNA for the CDR3: TGTGCCAGCAGTTTGGCTCAGACAGGGGGCGACGAAAAACTGTTTTTT. Encoded protein: CASSLAQTGGDEKLFF.